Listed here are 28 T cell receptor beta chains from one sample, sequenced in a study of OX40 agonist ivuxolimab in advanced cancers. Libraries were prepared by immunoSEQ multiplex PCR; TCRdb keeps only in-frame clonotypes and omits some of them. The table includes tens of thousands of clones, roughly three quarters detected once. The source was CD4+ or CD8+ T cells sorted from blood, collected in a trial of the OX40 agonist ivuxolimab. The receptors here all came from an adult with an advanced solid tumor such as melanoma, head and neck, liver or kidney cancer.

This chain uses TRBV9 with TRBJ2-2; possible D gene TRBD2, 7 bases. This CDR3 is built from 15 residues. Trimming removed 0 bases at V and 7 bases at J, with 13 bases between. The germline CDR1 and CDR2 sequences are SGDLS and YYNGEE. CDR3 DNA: TGTGCCAGCAGCGTAGCGGGGAGGGGGATCGGGGAGCTGTTTTTT. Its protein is CASSVAGRGIGELFF.

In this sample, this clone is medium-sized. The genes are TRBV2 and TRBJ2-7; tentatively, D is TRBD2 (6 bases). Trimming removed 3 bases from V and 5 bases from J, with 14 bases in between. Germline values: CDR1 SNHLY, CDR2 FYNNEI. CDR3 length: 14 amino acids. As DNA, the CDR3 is TGTGCCAGCAGTGATTGGCGGGAAGAGCACGAGCAGTACTTC. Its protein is CASSDWREEHEQYF.

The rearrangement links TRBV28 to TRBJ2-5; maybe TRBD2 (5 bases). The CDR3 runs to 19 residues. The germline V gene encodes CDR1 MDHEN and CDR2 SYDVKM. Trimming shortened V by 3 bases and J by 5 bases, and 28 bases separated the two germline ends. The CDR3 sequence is CASSLKIKGTRGEEETQYF. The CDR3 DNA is TGTGCCAGCAGTTTGAAGATTAAGGGAACTAGAGGTGAGGAGGAGACCCAGTACTTC.

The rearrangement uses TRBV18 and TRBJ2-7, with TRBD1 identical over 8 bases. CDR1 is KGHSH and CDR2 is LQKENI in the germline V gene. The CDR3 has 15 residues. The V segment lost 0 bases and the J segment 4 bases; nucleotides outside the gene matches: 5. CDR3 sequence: CASSPPAGGRYEQYF. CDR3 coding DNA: TGTGCCAGCTCACCACCGGCAGGGGGCAGGTACGAGCAGTACTTC.

The DNA for the CDR3 is TGTGCCAGCTCGGGACTAGCGAGCAAATACGAGCAGTACTTC. Protein: CASSGLASKYEQYF. J is TRBJ2-5 and V is TRBV18; the match to TRBD2 covers 10 bases. The DNA end is a closer match to TRBJ2-7, so the J assignment may be wrong. This CDR3 has 14 residues. From germline, CDR1 is KGHSH and CDR2 LQKENI.

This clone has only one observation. The CDR3 nucleotides read TGTGCCAGCAGCTCCGACAGGGGTTGGGAGACCCAGTACTTC. Translating gives CASSSDRGWETQYF. The rearrangement uses TRBV7-2 and TRBJ2-5, with 8 nucleotides matching TRBD1. Trimming removed 4 bases from V and 5 bases from J; junction bases left unmatched: 6. Germline V CDR1 and CDR2: SGHTA, FQGNSA. The CDR3 spans 14 residues. The whole variable domain, remainder taken from reference TRBV7-2 and TRBJ2-5, is GAGVSQSPSNKVTEKGKDVELRCDPISGHTALYWYRQSLGQGLEFLIYFQGNSAPDKSGLPSDRFSAERTGGSVSTLTIQRTQQEDSAVYLCASSSDRGWETQYFGPGTRLLVL.

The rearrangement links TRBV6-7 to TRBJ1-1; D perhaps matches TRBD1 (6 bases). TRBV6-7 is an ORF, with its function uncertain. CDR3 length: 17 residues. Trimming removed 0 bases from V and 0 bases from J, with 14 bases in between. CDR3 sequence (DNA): TGTGCCAGCAGTTACTCGATTGGGGGCAGGATGAACACTGAAGCTTTCTTT. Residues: CASSYSIGGRMNTEAFF.

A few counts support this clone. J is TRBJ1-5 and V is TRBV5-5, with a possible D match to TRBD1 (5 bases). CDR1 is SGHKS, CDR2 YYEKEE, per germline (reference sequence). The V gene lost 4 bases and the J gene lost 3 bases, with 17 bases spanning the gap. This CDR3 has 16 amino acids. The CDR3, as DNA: TGTGCCAGCAGCCCATATCCGGGACGGGACAATCAGCCCCAGCATTTT. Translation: CASSPYPGRDNQPQHF.

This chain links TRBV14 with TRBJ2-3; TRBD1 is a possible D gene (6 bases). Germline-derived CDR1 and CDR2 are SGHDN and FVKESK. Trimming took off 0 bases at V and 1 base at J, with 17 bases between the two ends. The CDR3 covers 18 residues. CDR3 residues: CASSQDWANRARTDTQYF. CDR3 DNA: TGTGCCAGCAGCCAAGACTGGGCGAACAGGGCCCGCACAGATACGCAGTATTTT.

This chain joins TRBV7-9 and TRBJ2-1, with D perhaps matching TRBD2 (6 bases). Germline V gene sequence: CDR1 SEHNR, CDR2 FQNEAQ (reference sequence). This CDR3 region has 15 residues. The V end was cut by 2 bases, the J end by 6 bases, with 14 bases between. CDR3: CASSLSSGTANEQFF. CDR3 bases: TGTGCCAGCAGCTTAAGCTCCGGGACTGCCAATGAGCAGTTCTTC.

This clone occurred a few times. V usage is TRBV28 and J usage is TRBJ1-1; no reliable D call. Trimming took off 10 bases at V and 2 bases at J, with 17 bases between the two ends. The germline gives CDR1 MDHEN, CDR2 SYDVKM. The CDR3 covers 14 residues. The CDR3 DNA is TGTGCCACCACTCTAATACAGCGAAACACTGAAGCTTTCTTT. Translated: CATTLIQRNTEAFF.

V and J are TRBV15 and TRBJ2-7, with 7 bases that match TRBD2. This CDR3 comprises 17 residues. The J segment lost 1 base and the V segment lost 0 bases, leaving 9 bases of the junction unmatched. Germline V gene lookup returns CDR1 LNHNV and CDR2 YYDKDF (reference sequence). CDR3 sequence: CATSREGGSGHSYEQYF. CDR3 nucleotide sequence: TGTGCCACCAGCAGAGAGGGAGGTAGCGGGCATTCCTACGAGCAGTACTTC.

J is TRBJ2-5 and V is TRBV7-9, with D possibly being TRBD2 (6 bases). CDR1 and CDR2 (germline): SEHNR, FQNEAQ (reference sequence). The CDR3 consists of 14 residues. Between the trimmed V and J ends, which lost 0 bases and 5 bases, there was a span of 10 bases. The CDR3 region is CASSLAGEAETQYF. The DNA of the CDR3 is TGTGCCAGCAGCTTAGCAGGGGAGGCGGAGACCCAGTACTTC.

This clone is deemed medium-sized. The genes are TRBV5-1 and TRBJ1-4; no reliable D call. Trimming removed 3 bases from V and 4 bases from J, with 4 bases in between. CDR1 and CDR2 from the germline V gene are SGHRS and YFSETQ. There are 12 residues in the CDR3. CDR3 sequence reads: CASSWDNEKLFF. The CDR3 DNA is TGCGCCAGCAGCTGGGATAATGAAAAACTGTTTTTT.

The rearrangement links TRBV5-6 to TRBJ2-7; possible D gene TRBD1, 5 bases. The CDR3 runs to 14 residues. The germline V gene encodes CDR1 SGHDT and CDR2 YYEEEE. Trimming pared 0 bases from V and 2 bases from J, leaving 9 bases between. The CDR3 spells CASSLDRITYEQYF. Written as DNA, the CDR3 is TGTGCCAGCAGCTTGGACAGGATTACCTACGAGCAGTACTTC.

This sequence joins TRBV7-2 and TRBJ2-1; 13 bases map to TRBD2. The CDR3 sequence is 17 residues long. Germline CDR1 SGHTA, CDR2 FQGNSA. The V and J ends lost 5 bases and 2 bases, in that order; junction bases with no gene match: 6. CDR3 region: CASSPRTSGGAYNEQFF. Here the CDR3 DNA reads TGTGCCAGCAGCCCTAGAACTAGCGGGGGGGCCTACAATGAGCAGTTCTTC.

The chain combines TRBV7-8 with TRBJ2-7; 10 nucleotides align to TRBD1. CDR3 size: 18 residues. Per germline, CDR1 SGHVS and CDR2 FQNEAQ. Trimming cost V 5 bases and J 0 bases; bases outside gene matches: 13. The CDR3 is CASSPAGTGVLTSYEQYF. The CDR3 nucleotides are TGTGCCAGCAGCCCGGCCGGGACAGGGGTCCTTACCTCCTACGAGCAGTACTTC.

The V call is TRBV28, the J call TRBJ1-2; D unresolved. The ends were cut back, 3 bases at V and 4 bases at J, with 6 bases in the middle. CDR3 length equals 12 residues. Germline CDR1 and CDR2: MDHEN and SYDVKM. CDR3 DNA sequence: TGTGCCAGCAGTTTGGACGGCTATGGCTACACCTTC. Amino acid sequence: CASSLDGYGYTF.

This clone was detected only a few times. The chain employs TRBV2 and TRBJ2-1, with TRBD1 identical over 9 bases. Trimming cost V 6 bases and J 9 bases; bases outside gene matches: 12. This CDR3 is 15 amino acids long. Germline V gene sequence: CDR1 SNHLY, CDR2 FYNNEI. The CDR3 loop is CASSTRDRVIVEQFF. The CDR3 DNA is TGTGCCAGCAGCACCCGGGACAGGGTTATCGTTGAGCAGTTCTTC.

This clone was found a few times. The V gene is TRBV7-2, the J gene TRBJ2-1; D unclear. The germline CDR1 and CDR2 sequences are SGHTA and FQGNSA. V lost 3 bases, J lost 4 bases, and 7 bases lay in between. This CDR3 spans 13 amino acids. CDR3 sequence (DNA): TGTGCCAGCAGCTTTCAGTATTACAATGAGCAGTTCTTC. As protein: CASSFQYYNEQFF. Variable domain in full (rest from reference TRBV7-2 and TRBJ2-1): GAGVSQSPSNKVTEKGKDVELRCDPISGHTALYWYRQSLGQGLEFLIYFQGNSAPDKSGLPSDRFSAERTGGSVSTLTIQRTQQEDSAVYLCASSFQYYNEQFFGPGTRLTVL.

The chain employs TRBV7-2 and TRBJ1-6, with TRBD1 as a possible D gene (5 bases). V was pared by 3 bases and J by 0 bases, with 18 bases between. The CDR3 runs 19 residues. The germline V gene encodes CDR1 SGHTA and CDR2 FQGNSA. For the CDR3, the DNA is TGTGCCAGCAGCTTCCGGACATCCCTTCGGGGCTCCTATAATTCACCCCTCCACTTT. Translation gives CASSFRTSLRGSYNSPLHF. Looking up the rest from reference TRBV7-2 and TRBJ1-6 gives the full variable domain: GAGVSQSPSNKVTEKGKDVELRCDPISGHTALYWYRQSLGQGLEFLIYFQGNSAPDKSGLPSDRFSAERTGGSVSTLTIQRTQQEDSAVYLCASSFRTSLRGSYNSPLHFGNGTRLTVT.

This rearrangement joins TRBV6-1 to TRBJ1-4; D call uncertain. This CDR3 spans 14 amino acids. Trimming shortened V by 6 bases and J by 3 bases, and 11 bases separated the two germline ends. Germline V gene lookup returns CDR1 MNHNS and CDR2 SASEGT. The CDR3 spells CASRMGIANEKLFF. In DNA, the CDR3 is TGTGCCAGCAGGATGGGGATTGCTAATGAAAAACTGTTTTTT.

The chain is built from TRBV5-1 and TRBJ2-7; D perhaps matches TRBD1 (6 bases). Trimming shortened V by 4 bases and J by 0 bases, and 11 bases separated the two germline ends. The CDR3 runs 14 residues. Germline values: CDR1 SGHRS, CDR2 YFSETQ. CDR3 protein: CASSRDRNSYEQYF. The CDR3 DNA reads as TGCGCCAGCAGCCGCGACAGGAACTCCTACGAGCAGTACTTC.

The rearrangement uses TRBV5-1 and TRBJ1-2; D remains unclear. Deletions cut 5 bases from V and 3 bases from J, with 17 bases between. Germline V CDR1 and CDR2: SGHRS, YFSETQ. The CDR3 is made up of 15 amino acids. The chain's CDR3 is CASRGSSGSYYGYTF. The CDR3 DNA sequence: TGCGCCAGCAGGGGCTCCTCGGGATCTTACTATGGCTACACCTTC.

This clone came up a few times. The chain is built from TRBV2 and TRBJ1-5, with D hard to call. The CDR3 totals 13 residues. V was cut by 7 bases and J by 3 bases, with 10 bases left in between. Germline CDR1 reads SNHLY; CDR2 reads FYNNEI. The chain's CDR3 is CASTQRHNQPQHF. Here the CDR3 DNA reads TGTGCCAGCACTCAACGCCACAATCAGCCCCAGCATTTT.

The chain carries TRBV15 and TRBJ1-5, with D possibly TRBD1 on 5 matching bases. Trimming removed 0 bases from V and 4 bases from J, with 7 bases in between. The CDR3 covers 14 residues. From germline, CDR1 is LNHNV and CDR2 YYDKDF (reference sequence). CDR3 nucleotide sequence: TGTGCCACCAGCAGAGATCAGGGTAATCAGCCCCAGCATTTT. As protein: CATSRDQGNQPQHF.

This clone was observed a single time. CDR3 amino acids: CASSRKSRETQYF. The CDR3 coding sequence is TGTGCCAGCAGCCGCAAATCTAGGGAGACCCAGTACTTC. This sequence joins TRBV5-8 and TRBJ2-5; D not resolved. Germline V CDR1 and CDR2: SGHTS, YDEGEE. This CDR3 comprises 13 residues. V dropped 4 bases and J dropped 5 bases, with 12 bases sitting between them. Full variable domain (outside the CDR3, taken from reference TRBV5-8 and TRBJ2-5): EAGVTQSPTHLIKTRGQQATLRCSPISGHTSVYWYQQALGLGLQFLLWYDEGEERNRGNFPPRFSGRQFPNYSSELNVNALELEDSALYLCASSRKSRETQYFGPGTRLLVL.

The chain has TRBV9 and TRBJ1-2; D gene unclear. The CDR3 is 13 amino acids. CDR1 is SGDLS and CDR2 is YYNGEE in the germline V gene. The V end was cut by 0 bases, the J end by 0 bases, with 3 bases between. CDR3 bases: TGTGCCAGCAGCGTAGCAGCTAACTATGGCTACACCTTC. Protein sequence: CASSVAANYGYTF.